This TCR beta chain was sequenced during a study of T cell repertoires in cytomegalovirus infection. Whole-study context: The authors used CMV epitopes that were HLA-C-restricted (recently identified) and HLA-B-restricted (well studied). An indication of both CMV infection and matching HLA type came from public TCR beta signatures. Regarding the study as a whole: Accumulated public TCR beta family frequency recognized individuals carrying CMV together with the relevant HLA. Clonotypes of TCR beta that were HLA-C-restricted and CMV-specific dominated the ex vivo response.

Note on this clonotype: What it binds is not known.

The CDR3 runs to 15 residues. CDR1 is SGHTA, CDR2 FQGNSA, per germline. V was pared by 4 bases and J by 6 bases, with 16 bases between. MiXCR was run by TCRdb on the reads, yielding one entry per CDR3 protein. The data contain tens of thousands of distinct CDR3 sequences, roughly 20% of them singletons. This receptor was identified in a human donor in good health (CMV status not recorded). Some clones in this sample may be carry-over from other donors' samples. The specimen comprised CD8+ T cells from cultured PBMCs, sampled from culture after CMV antigen stimulation. V usage is TRBV7-2 and J usage is TRBJ1-5, with a possible D match to TRBD1 (5 bases). The CDR3, as DNA: TGTGCCAGCAGCTCAGCAAGGCAGGGTTTTCAGCCCCAGCATTTT. Translated, it gives CASSSARQGFQPQHF.